These 14 T cell receptor beta chains originate from one sample sequenced in a study of CD8+CD57+ T cells in acquired aplastic anemia. Investigators profiled TCR beta VDJ and CDR3 from genomic DNA template. TCRdb reanalysed the reads using MiXCR and keeps one entry per CDR3 protein. Of 400,000 to 500,000 distinct CDR3 sequences listed, approximately 70% are singletons. The sample comprised sorted CD4+, CD8+, or CD8+CD57+ T cells (not recorded which) from PBMCs. The receptor source for this set is a human donor in good health, serving as a control.

The rearrangement joins TRBV5-8 to TRBJ2-6, with D unresolved. CDR3 length equals 14 residues. CDR1 and CDR2 (germline): SGHTS, YDEGEE. Between the trimmed V and J ends, which lost 4 bases and 4 bases, there was a span of 9 bases. CDR3 amino acids: CASSRESGANVLTF. CDR3 DNA sequence: TGTGCCAGCAGCCGAGAATCCGGGGCCAACGTCCTGACTTTC.

This clonotype appeared many times. CDR3 nucleotides: TGTGCCAGCAGTTTGACTAGCGGCTTCTCCTACGAGCAGTACTTC. Its translation is CASSLTSGFSYEQYF. The V and J genes are TRBV12-3 or TRBV12-4 and TRBJ2-7, with 9 bases fitting TRBD2. With V trimmed by 3 bases and J by 0 bases, 3 bases remained unmatched. CDR3 length: 15 residues.

This rearrangement joins TRBV12-3 or TRBV12-4 to TRBJ2-5; 11 bases are shared with TRBD1. Trimming at V came to 2 bases and at J to 4 bases, leaving 3 bases not matched to a gene. The CDR3 contains 15 residues. The DNA for the CDR3 is TGTGCCAGCAGTTTACGGGACAGGGGGGGAGAGACCCAGTACTTC. Its protein product is CASSLRDRGGETQYF.

This clonotype was detected many times. J is TRBJ2-3 and V is TRBV11-2; D gene unclear. This CDR3 contains 14 residues. V shed 3 bases and J shed 6 bases, with 13 bases lying between them. Per germline, CDR1 SGHAT and CDR2 FQNNGV. CDR3 nucleotide sequence: TGTGCCAGCAGCTTGAGGCTAGGCGCGGATACGCAGTATTTT. It yields the protein CASSLRLGADTQYF.

The chain has TRBV5-4 and TRBJ2-5; TRBD2 aligns across 12 bases. Germline CDR1 SGHNT, CDR2 YYREEE (reference sequence). The CDR3 extends over 17 amino acids. Trimming took 0 bases from V and 2 from J; bases not matched to a gene: 5. CDR3: CASSLALAGGHQETQYF. The CDR3 DNA is TGTGCCAGCAGCTTGGCCCTAGCGGGGGGGCATCAAGAGACCCAGTACTTC.

The CDR3 nucleotides read TGTGCCAGCAGCTTGGACGGGGTAGTCTACGAGCAGTACTTC. It is translated as CASSLDGVVYEQYF. The chain is built from TRBV5-6 and TRBJ2-7; perhaps TRBD2 as D (5 bases). The CDR3 has 14 amino acids. The germline CDR1 and CDR2 sequences are SGHDT and YYEEEE. Trimming pared 0 bases from V and 3 bases from J, leaving 10 bases between.

Notes on this clonotype: One end of the junction does not line up with germline, which may come from a read error. The chain is built from TRBV7-2 and TRBJ2-3; 9 bases are a match to TRBD2. Germline-derived CDR1 and CDR2 are SGHTA and FQGNSA. The CDR3 spans 15 residues. CDR3 residues: CASSLYPSGTDKQYF. In DNA form, the CDR3 reads TGTGCCAGCAGCCTATATCCTAGCGGGACAGATAAGCAGTATTTT.

A single count supports this clonotype. This chain joins TRBV7-3 and TRBJ2-5; possible D gene TRBD1, 5 bases. The germline V gene encodes CDR1 SGHTA and CDR2 FQGTGA. The CDR3 loop spans 13 amino acids. V was pared by 5 bases and J by 12 bases, with 19 bases between. This CDR3 is CASSVVGQETEYF. In nucleotides, the CDR3 is TGTGCCAGCAGCGTAGTAGGCCAAGAGACAGAGTACTTC.

Concerning this clonotype itself: An end of the junction does not agree with germline; a read error may underlie this. This sequence joins TRBV7-3 and TRBJ2-7; TRBD1 matches at 7 bases. From germline, CDR1 is SGHTA and CDR2 FQGTGA. This CDR3 has 14 amino acids. The DNA for the CDR3 is TGTGCCAGCAGTCCGCGACAGGGAAGCAATTCACCCCTCTTC. It is translated as CASSPRQGSNSPLF.

Note on this clonotype: This sequence may be a read error, since a much larger clone differs from it by one base. The chain joins TRBV5-1 to TRBJ2-1; no definite D call. Trimming left V 0 bases short and J 1 base short, with 11 bases between. There are 16 residues in the CDR3. Germline V lookup: CDR1 SGHRS, CDR2 YFSETQ. CDR3 coding DNA: TGCGCCAGCAGCTTGGAGGCCCAGTATTCCTACAATGAGCAGTTCTTC. This sequence encodes CASSLEAQYSYNEQFF. Looking up the rest from reference TRBV5-1 and TRBJ2-1 gives the full variable domain: KAGVTQTPRYLIKTRGQQVTLSCSPISGHRSVSWYQQTPGQGLQFLFEYFSETQRNKGNFPGRFSGRQFSNSRSEMNVSTLELGDSALYLCASSLEAQYSYNEQFFGPGTRLTVL.

With regard to this clonotype: With a much larger clone just one base away, this may be a read error. The rearrangement links TRBV6-5 to TRBJ1-2, with 7 bases identical to TRBD1. In germline, CDR1 is MNHEY, CDR2 SVGAGI. This CDR3 region has 17 residues. For the CDR3, the DNA is TGTGCCAGCAGTTACTCTTTTATGGGACAGATTAACTATGGCTACGCCTTC. This translates into CASSYSFMGQINYGYAF.

This clonotype was recorded many times. This rearrangement joins TRBV6-6 to TRBJ2-2; 9 bases match TRBD1. The germline V gene has CDR1 MNHNY and CDR2 SVGAGI (reference sequence). Trimming took 7 bases from V and 2 from J; bases not matched to a gene: 5. The CDR3 totals 15 residues. The CDR3 DNA reads TGTGCCAGCACCCCGACAGGGGGTAACACCGGGGAGCTGTTTTTT. Protein sequence: CASTPTGGNTGELFF.

As for this clonotype: Lacking the conserved final phenylalanine or tryptophan, this CDR3 likely reflects a read error. The DNA is left out, because the CDR3 cannot be placed on it with certainty; the CDR3 is given as TCRdb lists it. V is TRBV9 and J is TRBJ2-7; TRBD2 is the table's D call, not checked against the DNA. The CDR3 numbers 12 amino acids, ends counted. CDR1 and CDR2 from the germline V gene are SGDLS and YYNGEE. The CDR3 region is CASSLYWRAGVI.

At least ten counts were recorded for this clonotype. The chain employs TRBV6-5 and TRBJ1-4; D is possibly TRBD1 (6 bases). Germline V gene data show CDR1 as MNHEY and CDR2 as SVGAGI. This CDR3 contains 14 residues. The V end was cut by 6 bases, the J end by 6 bases, with 14 bases between. CDR3 amino acids: CASRSRDKDEKLFF. The DNA of the CDR3 is TGTGCCAGCAGATCGCGGGACAAAGATGAAAAACTGTTTTTT.